These 5 T cell receptor beta chains were all obtained from the same sample, sequenced in a study of sequential checkpoint blockade in melanoma. As to treatment: randomized to nivolumab then ipilimumab (arm A) or the reverse (arm B). Measured with immunoSEQ multiplex PCR; TCRdb has only the in-frame clones, and not every one. The data contain under 9,500 clones, more than 55% of them seen just once; the ten biggest clones take up approximately 40%. Sequenced material: CD8+ T cells sorted from blood (inferred from file names), taken from a patient given nivolumab and ipilimumab in sequence. Receptor source: a human donor with melanoma.

The chain is built from TRBV9 and TRBJ2-2, with 7 bases that match TRBD1. The CDR3 totals 17 residues. Trimming removed 5 bases from V and 2 bases from J; junction bases left unmatched: 12. The V gene's germline CDR1 is SGDLS and CDR2 YYNGEE. CDR3 in amino acids: CASSSHRQGINTGELFF. The CDR3 bases are TGTGCCAGCAGTTCGCACAGACAGGGAATAAACACCGGGGAGCTGTTTTTT.

This clone has only a few counts. The chain uses TRBV27 and TRBJ2-1; 8 nucleotides match TRBD2. CDR1 is MNHEY, CDR2 SMNVEV, per germline (reference sequence). This CDR3 has 16 amino acids. With 3 bases clipped from V and 4 bases from J, the junction kept 8 bases outside the gene matches. This CDR3 reads CASSFTLADSYNEQFF. CDR3 DNA: TGTGCCAGCAGTTTCACACTAGCGGATAGTTACAATGAGCAGTTCTTC.

The V call is TRBV2, the J call TRBJ2-7; maybe TRBD2 (6 bases). With 7 bases removed from V and 2 bases from J, the gap between germline ends came to 18 bases. The CDR3 has 15 amino acids. Germline CDR1 and CDR2: SNHLY and FYNNEI. CDR3 loop: CASTSGDSAPYEQYF. CDR3 nucleotides: TGTGCCAGCACCAGTGGGGACTCTGCTCCCTACGAGCAGTACTTC.

V is TRBV10-3 and J is TRBJ2-1, with D perhaps matching TRBD1 (5 bases). Between the trimmed V and J ends, which lost 8 bases and 8 bases, there was a span of 16 bases. Germline CDR1 is ENHRY and CDR2 is SYGVKD. The CDR3 spans 13 residues. CDR3: CAIGSDSGHEQFF. As DNA, the CDR3 is TGTGCCATCGGTTCGGATTCAGGGCATGAGCAGTTCTTC.

The J gene is TRBJ2-1, the V gene TRBV15; 10 bases match TRBD2. The CDR3 is made up of 15 amino acids. V was clipped by 5 bases and J by 3 bases; unmatched bases: 4. Germline assignment: CDR1 LNHNV and CDR2 YYDKDF (reference sequence). Here the CDR3 reads CATSSLAGDYNEQFF. CDR3 nucleotides: TGTGCCACCAGCTCCCTAGCGGGGGACTACAATGAGCAGTTCTTC.